The 14 T cell receptor beta chains below all came from one sample that was sequenced in a study of neurological immune-mediated disorders. TCRdb called the 5' RACE reads again in MiXCR, with one record for every CDR3 protein. Found here are over 60,000 distinct CDR3 sequences, around 4.8% of them singletons; the top ten hold 3.4%. The sample consisted of PBMCs. The receptors here all came from a woman between 45 and 65 years old with multiple sclerosis.

This clonotype occurred many times. The chain uses TRBV24-1 and TRBJ2-1, with 11 bases lining up with TRBD2. The CDR3 contains 19 residues. CDR1 is KGHDR and CDR2 is SFDVKD in the germline V gene. J gave up 0 bases and V 2 bases, and 8 bases lay outside the gene matches. CDR3 residues: CATSDSPGLADSSYNEQFF. The CDR3 DNA is TGTGCCACCAGTGATTCCCCGGGACTAGCGGATAGCTCCTACAATGAGCAGTTCTTC.

The sample holds many counts of this clonotype. The rearrangement links TRBV11-1 to TRBJ1-2, with 7 bases aligning to TRBD1. Germline lookup yields CDR1 SGHAT and CDR2 FQDESV (reference sequence). With V trimmed by 5 bases and J by 0 bases, 12 bases remained unmatched. The CDR3 sequence is 17 residues long. The CDR3 here is CASSPRTGRATNYGYTF. The CDR3 nucleotides are TGTGCCAGCAGCCCCCGGACAGGACGGGCGACTAACTATGGCTACACCTTC.

This clonotype was counted at least ten times. The chain is built from TRBV20-1 and TRBJ1-4, with 7 bases matching TRBD1. Germline V CDR1 and CDR2: DFQATT, SNEGSKA (reference sequence). After removal of 5 bases from V and 4 bases from J, the junction contained 10 bases not matched to a gene. This CDR3 spans 15 amino acids. CDR3 amino acids: CSAPRLQGFNEKLFF. CDR3 DNA sequence: TGCAGTGCTCCGCGACTACAGGGGTTTAATGAAAAACTGTTTTTT.

In this sample, this clonotype turned up many times. J is TRBJ2-1 and V is TRBV11-2; no clear D. Looked up from germline, CDR1 is SGHAT and CDR2 is FQNNGV. Deletions cut 4 bases from V and 0 bases from J, with 10 bases between. The CDR3 is 15 residues long. CDR3 loop: CASSWVLSSYNEQFF. The CDR3 region has the DNA TGTGCCAGCAGCTGGGTCCTAAGCTCCTACAATGAGCAGTTCTTC.

The table lists this clonotype with many counts. The chain has TRBV12-3 or TRBV12-4 and TRBJ2-1; TRBD2 matches 9 bases. J lost 6 bases, V lost 3 bases, and 3 bases had no gene match. The CDR3 has 14 residues. CDR3 region: CASSLLTSGNEQFF. CDR3 nucleotide sequence: TGTGCCAGCAGTTTGTTGACTAGCGGCAATGAGCAGTTCTTC.

This clonotype was counted only a few times. One end of the junction varies from germline; a read error may be responsible. This chain joins TRBV4-1 and TRBJ1-3; D remains ambiguous. CDR3 length equals 13 residues. CDR1 is MGHRA, CDR2 YSYEKL, per germline. The CDR3 loop reads CASSQVDGKTIYF. CDR3 sequence (DNA): TGCGCCAGCAGCCAAGTGGATGGAAAAACCATATATTTT.

This clonotype has ten or more counts. The chain links TRBV12-3 or TRBV12-4 to TRBJ1-4, with 12 bases that match TRBD1. V gave up 6 bases and J gave up 4 bases; unmatched junction bases: 9. The CDR3 length is 17 residues. Written as DNA, the CDR3 is TGTGCCAGCAGGTCCCGGGACAGGGGGCCAAGTAATGAAAAACTGTTTTTT. Protein sequence: CASRSRDRGPSNEKLFF.

This clonotype was counted ten times or more. V usage is TRBV7-2 and J usage is TRBJ1-5; D remains ambiguous. Germline V CDR1 and CDR2: SGHTA, FQGNSA. This CDR3 has 14 residues. V dropped 8 bases and J dropped 7 bases, with 18 bases sitting between them. The CDR3 here is CASSGAWAGQPQHF. In DNA, the CDR3 is TGTGCCAGCTCGGGAGCTTGGGCGGGCCAGCCCCAGCATTTT.

This clonotype was seen repeatedly, ten times or more. This chain links TRBV5-1 with TRBJ2-3; D ambiguous. Trimming took off 0 bases at V and 2 bases at J, with 13 bases between the two ends. CDR1 is SGHRS, CDR2 YFSETQ, per germline. CDR3 length: 16 residues. This CDR3 is CASSLGSRALTDTQYF. The CDR3 DNA reads as TGCGCCAGCAGCTTGGGTAGCAGAGCCCTCACAGATACGCAGTATTTT.

This clonotype has ten or more counts. The rearrangement uses TRBV7-3 and TRBJ2-1, with 10 bases matching TRBD2. The J segment lost 3 bases and the V segment lost 4 bases, leaving 6 bases of the junction unmatched. CDR3 length: 16 amino acids. Germline CDR1 is SGHTA and CDR2 is FQGTGA. CDR3 region: CASSWLAGAFYNEQFF. The CDR3 DNA sequence: TGTGCCAGCAGCTGGCTAGCGGGGGCCTTCTACAATGAGCAGTTCTTC.

This clonotype was recorded at least ten times. The chain joins TRBV2 to TRBJ2-5, with 7 bases lining up with TRBD2. The CDR3 runs 15 residues. The germline V gene has CDR1 SNHLY and CDR2 FYNNEI. V was pared by 1 base and J by 5 bases, with 7 bases of the junction left unmatched. In nucleotides, the CDR3 is TGTGCCAGCAGTGAAGAAGTAGCGGGTCGGGAGACCCAGTACTTC. Its protein product is CASSEEVAGRETQYF.

This clonotype was counted at least ten times. The rearrangement links TRBV20-1 to TRBJ1-5, with 9 bases fitting TRBD1. V trimming: 2 bases; J trimming: 1 base; junction bases outside the gene matches: 6. This CDR3 is 16 amino acids long. Looked up from germline, CDR1 is DFQATT and CDR2 is SNEGSKA (reference sequence). The CDR3 region is CSARPGQGRSNQPQHF. The CDR3 DNA is TGCAGTGCTAGACCGGGACAGGGAAGGAGCAATCAGCCCCAGCATTTT.

This clonotype was counted many times. V is TRBV5-5 and J is TRBJ2-7; 9 positions match TRBD1. The CDR3 is 15 residues long. Per the germline V gene, CDR1 is SGHKS and CDR2 is YYEKEE (reference sequence). Trimming removed 5 bases from V and 4 bases from J; junction bases left unmatched: 10. The CDR3 coding sequence is TGTGCCAGCAGGGAGAGACAGGGGGATCGGTACGAGCAGTACGTC. Translated: CASRERQGDRYEQYV.

Remarks on this clonotype: A much larger clonotype is one base distant, so this may be a read error. This chain links TRBV28 with TRBJ1-6; D remains unclear. This CDR3 has 14 amino acids. Looked up from germline, CDR1 is MDHEN and CDR2 is SYDVKM. The CDR3 is CDSSFGQTNSPLHF. CDR3 DNA: TGTGACAGCAGTTTCGGGCAGACCAATTCACCCCTCCACTTT.